One and the same sample provided the 24 T cell receptor beta chains below, sequenced in a study of T cells in Graves' hyperthyroidism and ophthalmopathy. Amplified TCR beta CDR3 regions derived from RNA transcripts. An initial round of RT-PCR targeting the TCR CDR3 relied on the HTBI primer set. TCRdb redid the calling of the multiplex PCR reads with MiXCR, one entry per CDR3 protein. The sample lists over 650,000 distinct CDR3 sequences; 16% were seen once. Sequenced sample: blood. These receptors came from a man aged 18 to 29 with Graves' hyperthyroidism.

This clonotype was found a few times. This chain joins TRBV28 and TRBJ1-2; tentative D call: TRBD1 (6 bases). The CDR3 is 12 residues long. Looked up from germline, CDR1 is MDHEN and CDR2 is SYDVKM. The germline V and J ends were trimmed by 3 bases and 7 bases, with 9 bases remaining between them. The DNA for the CDR3 is TGTGCCAGCAGTTTTCAGGGGCGTGGCTACACCTTC. Amino acids: CASSFQGRGYTF.

V usage is TRBV7-2 and J usage is TRBJ2-6; D is unclear. Germline V gene lookup returns CDR1 SGHTA and CDR2 FQGNSA. This CDR3 has 17 amino acids. Trimming took 3 bases from V and 1 from J, leaving 13 bases between them. DNA of the CDR3: TGTGCCAGCAGCTTGACTCTCGGACCATCTGGGGCCAACGTCCTGACTTTC. Its protein product is CASSLTLGPSGANVLTF.

The J gene is TRBJ1-1, the V gene TRBV28, with 7 nucleotides matching TRBD1. Germline CDR1 MDHEN, CDR2 SYDVKM. This CDR3 has 16 residues. V shed 4 bases, J shed 1 base, and the junction held 9 bases outside the gene matches. CDR3 nucleotides: TGTGCCAGCAGTTGGCAGGGGGTCCCCTCGAACACTGAAGCTTTCTTT. It encodes CASSWQGVPSNTEAFF.

This clonotype showed up many times. J is TRBJ2-3 and V is TRBV12-3 or TRBV12-4, with TRBD2 as a possible D gene (6 bases). V lost 2 bases to trimming and J lost 3 bases, with 12 bases between them. The CDR3 contains 15 residues. The CDR3 sequence: CASSLFSGPTDTQYF. The CDR3 DNA follows: TGTGCCAGCAGTTTATTCAGCGGGCCTACAGATACGCAGTATTTT.

The rearrangement uses TRBV3-1 and TRBJ1-2, with no clear D. The CDR3 contains 17 residues. Germline assignment: CDR1 LGHDT and CDR2 YNNKEL (reference sequence). The germline V and J ends were trimmed by 3 bases and 2 bases, with 19 bases remaining between them. The CDR3 bases are TGTGCCAGCAGCCAGGCCCGGACTGGACGGCCGAACTATGGCTACACCTTC. Protein: CASSQARTGRPNYGYTF.

The sample holds many counts of this clonotype. V gene TRBV4-1 combines with J gene TRBJ2-7; perhaps TRBD2 as D (5 bases). Trimming pared 4 bases from V and 0 bases from J, leaving 16 bases between. Germline-derived CDR1 and CDR2 are MGHRA and YSYEKL. This CDR3 is 16 amino acids long. The CDR3 loop is CASSLISAESSYEQYF. In nucleotides, the CDR3 is TGCGCCAGCAGCCTTATATCAGCGGAAAGCTCCTACGAGCAGTACTTC.

For this clonotype: This may stem from a read error, because a much larger clone lies one nucleotide away. This chain links TRBV28 with TRBJ1-5, with no clear D. Germline CDR1 MDHEN, CDR2 SYDVKM. The CDR3 sequence is 14 residues long. The CDR3 DNA reads as TGTGCCCGCAGTTTGGAGCGGGCAAATCAGCCCCAGCATTTT. The encoded protein is CARSLERANQPQHF.

CDR3 in amino acids: CASKTALAHEQYF. DNA of the CDR3: TGTGCCAGCAAGACAGCCTTAGCCCACGAGCAGTACTTC. This chain uses TRBV2 with TRBJ2-7, with D maybe TRBD1 (5 bases). Germline assignment: CDR1 SNHLY and CDR2 FYNNEI. Trimming took off 7 bases at V and 5 bases at J, with 15 bases between the two ends. The CDR3 spans 13 residues.

This clonotype was found a few times. In DNA, the CDR3 is TGTGCCATCAGTGAGACTCCGGGACAGGGACTATATGGCTACACCTTC. Translating gives CAISETPGQGLYGYTF. The chain combines TRBV10-3 with TRBJ1-2; 9 positions agree with TRBD1. Germline V gene lookup returns CDR1 ENHRY and CDR2 SYGVKD. The CDR3 totals 16 residues. V shed 2 bases and J 5 bases; nucleotides not matched to a gene: 9.

The sample holds many counts of this clonotype. The chain has TRBV7-9 and TRBJ2-7, with TRBD2 matching over 11 bases. Germline V lookup: CDR1 SEHNR, CDR2 FQNEAQ (reference sequence). The CDR3 has 15 residues. V was pared by 3 bases and J by 2 bases, with 3 bases of the junction left unmatched. The CDR3 loop reads CASSFGTSGPYEQYF. The CDR3 DNA sequence: TGTGCCAGCAGCTTTGGGACTAGCGGACCCTACGAGCAGTACTTC.

At least ten counts were recorded for this clonotype. This chain uses TRBV5-1 with TRBJ2-7; the D gene is possibly TRBD1 (5 bases). CDR1 and CDR2 (germline): SGHRS, YFSETQ. The V and J ends lost 4 bases and 5 bases respectively, with 16 bases between them. This CDR3 contains 14 residues. In DNA form, the CDR3 reads TGCGCCAGCAGCAGGGGATGGCCCCCGGACGAGCAGTACTTC. It yields the protein CASSRGWPPDEQYF. Filled out from reference TRBV5-1 and TRBJ2-7, the complete variable domain reads KAGVTQTPRYLIKTRGQQVTLSCSPISGHRSVSWYQQTPGQGLQFLFEYFSETQRNKGNFPGRFSGRQFSNSRSEMNVSTLELGDSALYLCASSRGWPPDEQYFGPGTRLTVT.

This clonotype has only a few counts. An end of the junction differs from the germline gene, which may be a read error. The chain uses TRBV20-1 and TRBJ2-2; the match to TRBD2 covers 10 bases. The CDR3 consists of 15 residues. Germline CDR1 reads DFQATT; CDR2 reads SNEGSKA (reference sequence). CDR3 protein: CSVPGLAANTGELFF. In DNA, the CDR3 is TGCAGTGTCCCCGGACTAGCGGCGAACACCGGGGAGCTGTTCTTT.

V usage is TRBV20-1 and J usage is TRBJ2-1, with 10 bases that match TRBD2. CDR1 and CDR2 (germline): DFQATT, SNEGSKA (reference sequence). Losses at the gene ends were 2 bases for V and 12 bases for J; bases not matched to a gene: 7. This CDR3 comprises 13 residues. CDR3 residues: CSARSGRAAGQFF. The DNA for the CDR3 is TGCAGTGCTAGAAGCGGGAGGGCCGCTGGGCAGTTCTTC.

This clonotype has just a few counts. The chain has TRBV6-1 and TRBJ2-7; TRBD2 matches 9 bases. There are 14 residues in the CDR3. J gave up 2 bases and V 6 bases, and 5 bases lay outside the gene matches. Germline V CDR1 and CDR2: MNHNS, SASEGT. The CDR3 spells CASRALAGTYEQYF. Here the CDR3 DNA reads TGTGCCAGCAGGGCCCTAGCGGGAACCTACGAGCAGTACTTC.

Regarding this clonotype: An end of the junction does not agree with germline; a read error may underlie this. This chain joins TRBV27 and TRBJ1-1; the match to TRBD1 covers 10 bases. The CDR3 spans 16 residues. In germline, CDR1 is MNHEY, CDR2 SMNVEV (reference sequence). CDR3 loop: CASSSSRQGARTEASF. The CDR3 DNA reads as TGTGCCAGCAGTTCGTCGCGACAGGGGGCACGGACTGAAGCTTCCTTT.

The rearrangement joins TRBV6-2 or TRBV6-3 to TRBJ1-2; TRBD1 might be the D (5 bases). Between the trimmed V and J ends, which lost 0 bases and 6 bases, there was a span of 20 bases. The CDR3 is 17 amino acids. CDR1 and CDR2 from the germline V gene are MNHEY and SVGEGT. This CDR3 is CASSYSRPGRNIDGYTF. In DNA form, the CDR3 reads TGTGCCAGCAGTTACTCTCGGCCGGGACGGAATATTGATGGCTACACCTTC.

There are many counts of this clonotype. The chain recombines TRBV18 with TRBJ1-1, with D unresolved. This CDR3 region has 12 residues. Germline V gene data show CDR1 as KGHSH and CDR2 as LQKENI. V shed 3 bases and J shed 7 bases, with 9 bases lying between them. The CDR3 coding sequence is TGTGCCAGCTCACCTCGGTCCGGTGAAGCTTTCTTT. Protein sequence: CASSPRSGEAFF.

This clonotype was seen ten or more times. This chain connects TRBV2 to TRBJ2-3, with unresolved D. The CDR3 length is 14 residues. CDR1 is SNHLY and CDR2 is FYNNEI in the germline V gene. Trimming stripped 6 bases from V and 2 bases from J, with 12 bases between. DNA of the CDR3: TGTGCCAGCAGCCATTACTTGACCACAGATACGCAGTATTTT. Translating it yields CASSHYLTTDTQYF.

This clonotype was observed a handful of times. J is TRBJ1-1 and V is TRBV4-1; TRBD1 matches 10 bases. Trimming at V came to 3 bases and at J to 5 bases, leaving 3 bases not matched to a gene. This CDR3 has 14 amino acids. CDR1 MGHRA and CDR2 YSYEKL come from the germline V gene. This chain's CDR3 is CASSHDRGQTEAFF. In DNA form, the CDR3 reads TGCGCCAGCAGCCACGACAGGGGGCAAACTGAAGCTTTCTTT.

The sample holds a few counts of this clonotype. The V call is TRBV2, the J call TRBJ2-7; 9 positions match TRBD2. The CDR3 spans 13 residues. Looked up from germline, CDR1 is SNHLY and CDR2 is FYNNEI. Trimming cost V 4 bases and J 5 bases; bases outside gene matches: 3. DNA of the CDR3: TGTGCCAGCAGTGTTAGCGGGAGAAACGAGCAGTACTTC. Translated: CASSVSGRNEQYF.

This clonotype was picked up a small number of times. V is TRBV4-1 and J is TRBJ1-1; 9 bases map to TRBD1. The CDR3 spans 18 residues. Germline values: CDR1 MGHRA, CDR2 YSYEKL. J gave up 3 bases and V 4 bases, and 15 bases lay outside the gene matches. For the CDR3, the DNA is TGCGCCAGCAGCCTGACTCGGACAGGGGATGTTTTCGACACTGAAGCTTTCTTT. Translating it yields CASSLTRTGDVFDTEAFF.

This clonotype was observed at least ten times. This sequence joins TRBV30 and TRBJ2-7; no firm D call. Germline CDR1 and CDR2: GTSNPN and SVGIG (reference sequence). The CDR3 extends over 11 amino acids. Trimming took 0 bases from V and 6 from J, leaving 6 bases between them. The CDR3 here is CAWSVSSEQYF. The CDR3 DNA is TGTGCCTGGAGTGTAAGCTCCGAGCAGTACTTC.

This clonotype has only a few counts. This chain joins TRBV5-1 and TRBJ1-5; D is unresolved. The CDR3 has 15 amino acids. Germline assignment: CDR1 SGHRS and CDR2 YFSETQ. V was shortened by 0 bases and J by 4 bases, with 11 bases between the two germline ends. The CDR3 region is CASSLAPGPNQPQHF. For the CDR3, the DNA is TGCGCCAGCAGCTTGGCGCCGGGCCCAAATCAGCCCCAGCATTTT.

This clonotype has ten or more counts. The chain's CDR3 is CASSSGGPRAQYF. CDR3 coding DNA: TGTGCCAGCAGCTCCGGGGGGCCCCGGGCCCAGTACTTC. The chain is built from TRBV12-3 or TRBV12-4 and TRBJ2-5; D might be TRBD2 (7 bases). V gave up 6 bases and J gave up 9 bases, with 17 bases separating them. The CDR3 consists of 13 residues.